This T cell receptor beta chain came from a study of blood T cell repertoires in COVID-19. In the study overall: Spain, Italy and the United States supplied samples that represented acute and convalescent COVID-19. PBMCs, B-cell-depleted T cells, or T cells were the source of the cDNA or gDNA that made up the material.

How the authors handled the data: Amplification from reference gene primers served as the basis for estimated nucleated cell counts. The data were produced by immunoSEQ multiplex PCR, yet TCRdb's version contains in-frame clones alone and is incomplete. The DNA gave D and trimming, while V, J and clone size come from that table. In the table there are 200,000 to 300,000 clones, 84% of which are singletons. This CDR3 region has 14 residues. Germline V gene lookup returns CDR1 MNHNY and CDR2 SVGAGI (reference sequence). With 5 bases clipped from V and 5 bases from J, the junction kept 6 bases outside the gene matches.

The genes are TRBV6-6 and TRBJ1-3; TRBD1 aligns across 7 bases. This receptor was taken from a man aged 40-55 years who had recovered from COVID-19. Sequencing was done on a sample of peripheral blood. DNA for the CDR3: TGTGCCAGCAGTACTCAGACAGGGAGAAACACCATATATTTT. This gives the protein CASSTQTGRNTIYF.